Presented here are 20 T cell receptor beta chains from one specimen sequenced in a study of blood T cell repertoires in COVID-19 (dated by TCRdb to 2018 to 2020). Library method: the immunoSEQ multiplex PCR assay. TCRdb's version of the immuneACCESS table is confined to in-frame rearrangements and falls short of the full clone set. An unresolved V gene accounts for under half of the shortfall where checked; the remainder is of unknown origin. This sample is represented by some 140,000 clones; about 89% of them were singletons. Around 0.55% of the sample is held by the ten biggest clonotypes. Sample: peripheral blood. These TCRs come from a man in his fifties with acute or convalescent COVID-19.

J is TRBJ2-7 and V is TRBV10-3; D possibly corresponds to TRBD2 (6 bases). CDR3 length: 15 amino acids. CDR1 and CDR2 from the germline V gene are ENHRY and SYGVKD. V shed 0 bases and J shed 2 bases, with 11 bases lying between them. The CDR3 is CAISESPRETYEQYF. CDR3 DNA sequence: TGTGCCATCAGTGAGTCGCCGCGGGAAACCTACGAGCAGTACTTC.

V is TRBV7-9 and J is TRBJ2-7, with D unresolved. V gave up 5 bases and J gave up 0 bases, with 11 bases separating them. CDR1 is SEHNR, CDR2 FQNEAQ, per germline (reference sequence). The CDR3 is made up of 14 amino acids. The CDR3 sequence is CASSPRVDSYEQYF. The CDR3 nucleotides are TGTGCCAGCAGCCCCCGGGTCGACTCCTACGAGCAGTACTTC.

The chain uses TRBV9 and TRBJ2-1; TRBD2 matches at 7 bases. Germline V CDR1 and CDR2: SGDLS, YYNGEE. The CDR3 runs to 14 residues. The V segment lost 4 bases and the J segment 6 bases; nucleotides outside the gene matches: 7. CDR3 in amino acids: CASSPRDYSNEQFF. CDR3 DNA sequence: TGTGCCAGCAGCCCGCGGGACTACTCCAATGAGCAGTTCTTC.

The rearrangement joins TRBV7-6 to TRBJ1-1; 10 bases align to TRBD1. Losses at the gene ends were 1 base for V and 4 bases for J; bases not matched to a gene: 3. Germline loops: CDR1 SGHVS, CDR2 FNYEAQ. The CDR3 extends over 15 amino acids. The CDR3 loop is CASSLGQGASTEAFF. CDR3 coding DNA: TGTGCCAGCAGCTTAGGACAGGGGGCGTCCACTGAAGCTTTCTTT.

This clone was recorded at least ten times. CDR3 in DNA: TGTGCCAGCAGTCTGGGACTAGAAAACACCGGGGAGCTGTTTTTT. Encoded protein: CASSLGLENTGELFF. The chain is built from TRBV6-2 or TRBV6-3 and TRBJ2-2; 8 positions match TRBD2. In germline, CDR1 is MNHEY, CDR2 SVGEGT. This CDR3 is 15 amino acids long. Trimming removed 5 bases from V and 2 bases from J; junction bases left unmatched: 4.

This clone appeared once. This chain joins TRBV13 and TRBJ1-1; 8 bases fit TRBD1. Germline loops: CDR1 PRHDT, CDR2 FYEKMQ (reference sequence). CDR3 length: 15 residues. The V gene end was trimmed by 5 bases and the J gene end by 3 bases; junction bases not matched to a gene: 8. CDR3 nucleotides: TGTGCCAGCAGCCCGGACAGGGATTGGCACACTGAAGCTTTCTTT. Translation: CASSPDRDWHTEAFF.

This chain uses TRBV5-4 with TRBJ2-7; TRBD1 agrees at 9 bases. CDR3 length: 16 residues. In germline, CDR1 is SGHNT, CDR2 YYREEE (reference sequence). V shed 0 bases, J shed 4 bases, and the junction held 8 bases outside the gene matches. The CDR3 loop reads CASSLGAGQGRYEQYF. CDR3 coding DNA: TGTGCCAGCAGCTTGGGCGCGGGACAGGGTCGGTACGAGCAGTACTTC.

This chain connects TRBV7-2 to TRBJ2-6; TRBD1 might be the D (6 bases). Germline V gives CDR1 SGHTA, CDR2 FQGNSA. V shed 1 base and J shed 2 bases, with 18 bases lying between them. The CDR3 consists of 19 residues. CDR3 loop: CASSLGSGGAFAGANVLTF. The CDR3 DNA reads TGTGCCAGCAGCTTAGGCAGTGGGGGCGCGTTTGCTGGGGCCAACGTCCTGACTTTC.

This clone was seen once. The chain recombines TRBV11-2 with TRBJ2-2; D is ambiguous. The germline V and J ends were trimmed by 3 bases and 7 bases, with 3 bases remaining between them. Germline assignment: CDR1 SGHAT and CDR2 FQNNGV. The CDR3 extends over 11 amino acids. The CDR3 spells CASSFIGELFF. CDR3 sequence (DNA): TGTGCCAGCAGCTTCATCGGGGAGCTGTTTTTT.

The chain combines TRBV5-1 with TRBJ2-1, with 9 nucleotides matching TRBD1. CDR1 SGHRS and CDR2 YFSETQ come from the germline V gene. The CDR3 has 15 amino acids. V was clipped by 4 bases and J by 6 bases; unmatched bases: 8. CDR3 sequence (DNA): TGCGCCAGCAGCCCTGGGGACAGGGTGCCCAATGAGCAGTTCTTC. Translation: CASSPGDRVPNEQFF.

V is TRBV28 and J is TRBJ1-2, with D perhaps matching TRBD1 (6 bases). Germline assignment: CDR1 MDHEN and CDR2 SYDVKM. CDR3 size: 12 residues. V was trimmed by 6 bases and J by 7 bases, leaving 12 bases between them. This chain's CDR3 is CASSSGAGGYTF. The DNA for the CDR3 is TGTGCCAGCAGCTCAGGGGCCGGTGGCTACACCTTC.

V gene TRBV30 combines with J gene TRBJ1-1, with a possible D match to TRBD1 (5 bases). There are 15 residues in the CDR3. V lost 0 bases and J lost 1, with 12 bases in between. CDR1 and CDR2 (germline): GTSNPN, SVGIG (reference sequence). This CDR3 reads CAWSVFRQRNTEAFF. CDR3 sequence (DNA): TGTGCCTGGAGTGTATTTAGACAGCGGAACACTGAAGCTTTCTTT.

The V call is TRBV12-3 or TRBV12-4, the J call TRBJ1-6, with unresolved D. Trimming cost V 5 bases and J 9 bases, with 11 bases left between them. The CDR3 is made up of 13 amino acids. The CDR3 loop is CASSPQAGSPLHF. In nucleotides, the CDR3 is TGTGCCAGCAGTCCGCAGGCGGGTTCACCCCTCCACTTT.

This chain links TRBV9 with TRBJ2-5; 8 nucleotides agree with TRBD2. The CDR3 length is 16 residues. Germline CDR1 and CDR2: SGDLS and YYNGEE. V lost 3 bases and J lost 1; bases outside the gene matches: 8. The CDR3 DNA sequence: TGTGCCAGCAGCGACCGGACTAGCACTACCCAAGAGACCCAGTACTTC. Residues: CASSDRTSTTQETQYF.

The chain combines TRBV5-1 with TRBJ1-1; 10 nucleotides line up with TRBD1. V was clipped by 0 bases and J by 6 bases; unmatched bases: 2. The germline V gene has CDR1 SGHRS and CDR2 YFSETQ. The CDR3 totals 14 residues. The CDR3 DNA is TGCGCCAGCAGCTTGGACGGACAGGGGGCTGAAGCTTTCTTT. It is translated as CASSLDGQGAEAFF.

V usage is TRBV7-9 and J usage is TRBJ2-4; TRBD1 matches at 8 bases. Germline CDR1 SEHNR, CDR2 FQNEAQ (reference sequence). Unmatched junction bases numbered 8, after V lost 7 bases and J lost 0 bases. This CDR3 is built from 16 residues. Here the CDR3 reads CASNPPTGVAKNIQYF. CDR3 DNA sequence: TGTGCCAGCAACCCCCCGACAGGGGTAGCCAAAAACATTCAGTACTTC.

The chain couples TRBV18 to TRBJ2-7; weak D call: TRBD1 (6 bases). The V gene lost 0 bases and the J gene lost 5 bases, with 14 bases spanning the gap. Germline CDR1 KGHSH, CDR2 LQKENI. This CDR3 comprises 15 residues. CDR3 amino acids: CASSPPGVGANEQYV. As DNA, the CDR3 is TGTGCCAGCTCACCACCGGGGGTGGGGGCTAACGAGCAGTACGTC.

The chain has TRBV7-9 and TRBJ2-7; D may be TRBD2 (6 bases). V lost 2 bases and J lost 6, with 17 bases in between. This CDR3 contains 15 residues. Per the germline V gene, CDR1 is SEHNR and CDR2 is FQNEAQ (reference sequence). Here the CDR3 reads CASSLFMGGVGEQYF. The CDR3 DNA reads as TGTGCCAGCAGCTTATTTATGGGAGGAGTGGGCGAGCAGTACTTC.

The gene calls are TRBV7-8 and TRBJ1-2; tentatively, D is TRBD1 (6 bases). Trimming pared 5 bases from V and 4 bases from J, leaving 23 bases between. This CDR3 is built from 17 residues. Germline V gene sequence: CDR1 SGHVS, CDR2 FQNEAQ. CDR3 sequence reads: CASSEFEGQNPIYGYTF. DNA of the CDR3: TGTGCCAGCAGCGAATTCGAAGGACAGAATCCGATCTATGGCTACACCTTC.

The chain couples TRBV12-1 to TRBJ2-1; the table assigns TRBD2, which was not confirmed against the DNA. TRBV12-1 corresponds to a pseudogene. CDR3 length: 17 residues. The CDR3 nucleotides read TGTGCCAGCAGCTTTTCGACTAGCGGGAGCTCCTACAATGAGCAGTTCTTC. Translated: CASSFSTSGSSYNEQFF.